The 14 T cell receptor beta chains in this list originate from one sample, sequenced in a study of OX40 agonist ivuxolimab in advanced cancers. Libraries were prepared by immunoSEQ multiplex PCR; TCRdb keeps only in-frame clonotypes and omits some of them. The repertoire holds some 70,000 clones, with roughly four fifths as singletons. Sample: CD4+ or CD8+ T cells sorted from blood, taken in a trial of the OX40 agonist ivuxolimab. These receptors all stem from an adult with an advanced solid tumor such as melanoma, head and neck, liver or kidney cancer.

The V call is TRBV4-1, the J call TRBJ1-1; D gene ambiguous. The CDR3 totals 13 residues. V dropped 1 base and J dropped 6 bases, with 9 bases sitting between them. Germline CDR1 is MGHRA and CDR2 is YSYEKL. The CDR3 coding sequence is TGCGCCAGCAGCCAAGGGATCTTCGCTGAAGCTTTCTTT. Translation gives CASSQGIFAEAFF.

This chain links TRBV13 with TRBJ1-3, with D possibly matching TRBD1 (6 bases). The germline V and J ends were trimmed by 6 bases and 0 bases, with 12 bases remaining between them. Germline CDR1 and CDR2: PRHDT and FYEKMQ (reference sequence). The CDR3 totals 15 residues. The CDR3 protein is CASRRGEGSGNTIYF. Here the CDR3 DNA reads TGTGCCAGCAGGAGGGGGGAAGGCTCTGGAAACACCATATATTTT.

V and J are TRBV6-4 and TRBJ1-6; 10 bases match TRBD1. The V and J ends lost 5 bases and 9 bases, in that order; junction bases with no gene match: 4. Looked up from germline, CDR1 is MRHNA and CDR2 is SNTAGT. CDR3 length: 14 amino acids. CDR3 protein: CASSPGTGVSPLHF. The DNA for the CDR3 is TGTGCCAGCAGTCCCGGGACAGGGGTTTCACCCCTCCACTTT.

V gene TRBV6-1 combines with J gene TRBJ2-3; D tentatively reads TRBD1 or TRBD2 (5 bases each). The germline V and J ends were trimmed by 3 bases and 6 bases, with 19 bases remaining between them. Germline CDR1 is MNHNS and CDR2 is SASEGT. The CDR3 is made up of 16 amino acids. The CDR3 sequence: CASSDGWGIGVDTQYF. The CDR3 DNA reads as TGTGCCAGCAGTGACGGTTGGGGGATTGGTGTGGATACGCAGTATTTT.

The chain uses TRBV2 and TRBJ1-4, with D possibly matching TRBD1 (6 bases). Germline V gene lookup returns CDR1 SNHLY and CDR2 FYNNEI. The CDR3 is 18 residues long. The V gene lost 2 bases and the J gene lost 4 bases, with 20 bases spanning the gap. The CDR3 coding sequence is TGTGCCAGCAGTGAAAGGGGGGTCTCACCCATGGATAATGAAAAACTGTTTTTT. It specifies CASSERGVSPMDNEKLFF.

The CDR3 reads CASSPPTDNEQFF. CDR3 coding DNA: TGTGCCAGCAGTCCACCGACAGACAATGAGCAGTTCTTC. This chain links TRBV2 with TRBJ2-1, with D perhaps TRBD1 (5 bases). The CDR3 runs 13 residues. The V gene's germline CDR1 is SNHLY and CDR2 FYNNEI. Trimming cost V 5 bases and J 5 bases, with 10 bases left between them.

In nucleotides, the CDR3 is TGTGCCAGCAGCCACCTGGGGGGCTTACAGGGTGGTGAGCAGTTCTTC. Its translation: CASSHLGGLQGGEQFF. The rearrangement joins TRBV14 to TRBJ2-1; possibly TRBD1 or TRBD2 for D (6 bases each). This CDR3 is 16 amino acids long. Per germline, CDR1 SGHDN and CDR2 FVKESK. V lost 3 bases to trimming and J lost 9 bases, with 21 bases between them.

In nucleotides, the CDR3 is TGTGCCAGCAGCTTAGCGGGCGGGGGGTTCGCCGGGGAGCTGTTTTTT. It encodes CASSLAGGGFAGELFF. The rearrangement joins TRBV7-8 to TRBJ2-2; 8 positions agree with TRBD2. Germline loops: CDR1 SGHVS, CDR2 FQNEAQ. V lost 0 bases, J lost 6 bases, and 6 bases stayed unmatched. The CDR3 consists of 16 residues.

This rearrangement joins TRBV2 to TRBJ1-2, with 7 bases matching TRBD1. V lost 4 bases to trimming and J lost 7 bases; unmatched junction nucleotides: 12. The CDR3 spans 15 residues. Germline CDR1 SNHLY, CDR2 FYNNEI. The CDR3 is CASSVQSGGAGGYTF. Written as DNA, the CDR3 is TGTGCCAGCAGTGTCCAATCAGGGGGGGCAGGTGGCTACACCTTC.

About this clone itself: The germline gene is not matched at one end of the junction; a read error may be the cause. This chain joins TRBV7-2 and TRBJ2-7; maybe TRBD2 (6 bases). The CDR3 contains 15 residues. Germline lookup yields CDR1 SGHTA and CDR2 FQGNSA. The CDR3 DNA reads as TGTGCAAGCAGCTTAGAGGGGAGGATAGACTACGAGCAGTACTTC. Translated, it gives CASSLEGRIDYEQYF. The full variable domain, in which reference TRBV7-2 and TRBJ2-7 provide the parts outside the CDR3, is GAGVSQSPSNKVTEKGKDVELRCDPISGHTALYWYRQSLGQGLEFLIYFQGNSAPDKSGLPSDRFSAERTGGSVSTLTIQRTQQEDSAVYLCASSLEGRIDYEQYFGPGTRLTVT.

This clone has just one count. The J gene is TRBJ1-6, the V gene TRBV6-5; weak D call: TRBD1 (6 bases). The CDR3 sequence is 15 residues long. Germline CDR1 reads MNHEY; CDR2 reads SVGAGI. V lost 1 base and J lost 10, with 14 bases in between. In DNA, the CDR3 is TGTGCCAGCAGTTACTTAGGGGGGTTAGAGTCACCCCTCCACTTT. It is translated as CASSYLGGLESPLHF.

This chain links TRBV7-9 with TRBJ2-6, with a tentative D call TRBD2 (6 bases). Between the trimmed V and J ends, which lost 8 bases and 4 bases, there was a span of 21 bases. Germline CDR1 reads SEHNR; CDR2 reads FQNEAQ (reference sequence). The CDR3 has 17 amino acids. CDR3 sequence reads: CASPSGDPKKGANVLTF. The CDR3 DNA reads TGTGCCAGCCCATCGGGGGACCCAAAAAAGGGGGCCAACGTCCTGACTTTC.

The V and J genes are TRBV15 and TRBJ1-5; TRBD1 might be the D (6 bases). Germline lookup yields CDR1 LNHNV and CDR2 YYDKDF (reference sequence). The V and J ends lost 3 bases and 6 bases respectively, with 12 bases between them. The CDR3 extends over 14 amino acids. CDR3 sequence reads: CATSRTGGFQPQHF. The CDR3 DNA reads as TGTGCCACCAGCAGGACAGGTGGTTTTCAGCCCCAGCATTTT.

V usage is TRBV6-6 and J usage is TRBJ1-6; D is undetermined. V lost 8 bases and J lost 4, with 9 bases in between. The CDR3 runs 13 residues. CDR1 and CDR2 from the germline V gene are MNHNY and SVGAGI (reference sequence). The CDR3, as DNA: TGTGCCAGCGTCGGCCAGTATAATTCACCCCTCCACTTT. This translates into CASVGQYNSPLHF.